The next 13 T cell receptor beta chains were all read from a single sample in a study of T cells in Graves' hyperthyroidism and ophthalmopathy. The TCR beta CDR3 regions underwent amplification using RNA transcripts as the source. HTBI primers were employed in a first-round RT-PCR of the TCR CDR3. Each CDR3 protein is one row after TCRdb ran MiXCR on the multiplex PCR reads. In the table there are about 500,000 distinct CDR3 sequences, around 16% of which are singletons. The specimen sequenced was blood. Receptors were obtained from a woman in her thirties with Graves' ophthalmopathy.

The chain recombines TRBV27 with TRBJ1-1; 10 bases are a match to TRBD1. CDR3 size: 18 residues. From germline, CDR1 is MNHEY and CDR2 SMNVEV (reference sequence). With V trimmed by 4 bases and J by 2 bases, 13 bases remained unmatched. The CDR3 loop reads CASSSAPGQGLENTEAFF. CDR3 bases: TGTGCCAGCAGTTCTGCTCCGGGACAGGGGTTGGAAAACACTGAAGCTTTCTTT.

This clonotype was picked up a small number of times. The chain combines TRBV12-3 or TRBV12-4 with TRBJ1-4, with a tentative D call TRBD1 (5 bases). V lost 5 bases, J lost 5 bases, and 15 bases lay in between. The CDR3 spans 15 residues. Here the CDR3 reads CASSPSGSLNEKLFF. DNA for the CDR3: TGTGCCAGCAGTCCATCAGGGTCCCTCAATGAAAAACTGTTTTTT.

This clonotype appeared many times. The chain combines TRBV20-1 with TRBJ2-7, with 9 bases matching TRBD1. With 4 bases clipped from V and 7 bases from J, the junction kept 20 bases outside the gene matches. The germline gives CDR1 DFQATT, CDR2 SNEGSKA (reference sequence). This CDR3 contains 17 residues. CDR3 nucleotides: TGCAGTGCTAAAAAGGTCCCGGGACAGGGAAAGGCTGGGGAGCAGTACTTC. It codes for CSAKKVPGQGKAGEQYF.

This clonotype was observed at least ten times. The CDR3 reads CASSYRKPGLLWNEQFF. CDR3 in DNA: TGTGCCAGTAGCTACCGAAAACCGGGACTACTGTGGAATGAGCAGTTCTTC. The J gene is TRBJ2-1, the V gene TRBV19, with 7 positions matching TRBD2. The CDR3 covers 17 residues. The germline V gene has CDR1 LNHDA and CDR2 SQIVND (reference sequence). Losses at the gene ends were 6 bases for V and 7 bases for J; bases not matched to a gene: 18.

This rearrangement joins TRBV7-6 to TRBJ1-2, with a possible D match to TRBD1 (5 bases). The V end was cut by 6 bases, the J end by 6 bases, with 11 bases between. The CDR3 consists of 12 residues. The germline CDR1 and CDR2 sequences are SGHVS and FNYEAQ. The CDR3 region has the DNA TGTGCCAGCAGGGGGGGTACTCATGGCTACACCTTC. It codes for CASRGGTHGYTF.

The V call is TRBV2, the J call TRBJ2-1, with a possible D match to TRBD1 (5 bases). The length of the CDR3 is 13 residues. CDR1 SNHLY and CDR2 FYNNEI come from the germline V gene. V dropped 4 bases and J dropped 5 bases, with 9 bases sitting between them. The CDR3 spells CASSGGRNNEQFF. CDR3 coding DNA: TGTGCCAGCAGTGGGGGCAGGAACAATGAGCAGTTCTTC.

For this clonotype: The junction and the germline gene differ at one end; a read error may be behind it. CDR3 DNA: TGCGCCAGCAGGCCCGGGACTGCTGGAAGCACCATATATTTT. Translating it yields CASRPGTAGSTIYF. The chain joins TRBV10-2 to TRBJ1-3, with a possible D match to TRBD1 (5 bases). CDR1 and CDR2 from the germline V gene are WSHSY and SAAADI. The CDR3 has 14 amino acids.

This clonotype was recorded a few times. The chain carries TRBV30 and TRBJ1-3; the D gene is possibly TRBD1 (5 bases). Germline loops: CDR1 GTSNPN, CDR2 SVGIG (reference sequence). V gave up 0 bases and J gave up 2 bases, with 11 bases separating them. This CDR3 contains 15 residues. The DNA for the CDR3 is TGTGCCTGGAGTGTATTGGGGGAGGCTGGAAACACCATATATTTT. As protein: CAWSVLGEAGNTIYF. Using reference TRBV30 and TRBJ1-3 for the parts outside the CDR3, the full variable domain is SQTIHQWPATLVQPVGSPLSLECTVEGTSNPNLYWYRQAAGRGLQLLFYSVGIGQISSEVPQNLSASRPQDRQFILSSKKLLLSDSGFYLCAWSVLGEAGNTIYFGEGSWLTVV.

CDR3 protein: CASSFGTDSNEKLFF. DNA of the CDR3: TGTGCCAGCAGCTTTGGGACGGACTCTAATGAAAAACTGTTTTTT. The J gene is TRBJ1-4, the V gene TRBV7-3, with D perhaps TRBD1 (5 bases). Germline lookup yields CDR1 SGHTA and CDR2 FQGTGA. The CDR3 is 15 residues long. V was clipped by 3 bases and J by 3 bases, with 11 bases between them.

There are a few counts of this clonotype. The chain joins TRBV12-5 to TRBJ2-2; D is unclear. The V gene lost 6 bases and the J gene lost 0 bases, with 14 bases spanning the gap. CDR3 size: 16 residues. Germline V gene sequence: CDR1 LGHNT, CDR2 FRNRAP. In DNA form, the CDR3 reads TGTGCTAGTGGACAGAAACAACTTGCGAACACCGGGGAGCTGTTTTTT. It encodes CASGQKQLANTGELFF.

This clonotype was seen ten or more times. This chain joins TRBV27 and TRBJ1-2; 10 bases are shared with TRBD1. The length of the CDR3 is 15 residues. Germline CDR1 and CDR2: MNHEY and SMNVEV (reference sequence). The junction had 4 bases not matched to a gene; V was cut back by 6 bases and J by 0 bases. CDR3 DNA: TGTGCCAGCAGGACAGGGGGCTCCCCTAACTATGGCTACACCTTC. Its protein is CASRTGGSPNYGYTF.

On this clonotype itself: A clone one base away is much larger, so this may be a read error. This chain links TRBV6-1 with TRBJ1-2; 8 positions match TRBD1. V lost 4 bases, J lost 5 bases, and 3 bases stayed unmatched. Germline V gene lookup returns CDR1 MNHNS and CDR2 SASEGT. The CDR3 sequence is 13 residues long. The CDR3, as DNA: TGTGCCAGCAGTGCCCGGACAGGGTATGGCTACACCTTC. It specifies CASSARTGYGYTF.

The V and J genes are TRBV7-2 and TRBJ1-5; TRBD1 agrees at 7 bases. V shed 2 bases and J 5 bases; nucleotides not matched to a gene: 12. The CDR3 totals 17 residues. From germline, CDR1 is SGHTA and CDR2 FQGNSA. CDR3 in DNA: TGTGCCAGCAGCTTAACACCAGACAGGGTCATCTATCAGCCCCAGCATTTT. Translated, it gives CASSLTPDRVIYQPQHF. Complete variable domain (other parts from reference TRBV7-2 and TRBJ1-5): GAGVSQSPSNKVTEKGKDVELRCDPISGHTALYWYRQSLGQGLEFLIYFQGNSAPDKSGLPSDRFSAERTGGSVSTLTIQRTQQEDSAVYLCASSLTPDRVIYQPQHFGDGTRLSIL.